The 3 T cell receptor beta chains presented below share a single source sample, sequenced in a study of shared clonotypes between healthy human individuals. Generated by immunoSEQ multiplex PCR, the TCRdb table keeps only in-frame clones and is missing some. The sample lists about half a million clones; approximately 82% were seen once. The specimen sequenced was PBMCs. The receptor set was obtained from a woman in her thirties or forties in good health. Some clones in this sample may be carry-over from other donors' samples.

The CDR3 DNA is TGTGCCAGCAGGTCCCTCCTCGGAAGCAATCAGCCCCAGCATTTT. This translates into CASRSLLGSNQPQHF. V and J are TRBV27 and TRBJ1-5; D gene unclear. V was shortened by 6 bases and J by 1 base, with 13 bases between the two germline ends. Germline CDR1 reads MNHEY; CDR2 reads SMNVEV (reference sequence). The CDR3 extends over 15 amino acids.

This clone appeared a few times. The V and J genes are TRBV28 and TRBJ1-5, with no clear D. The CDR3 contains 15 residues. The germline V gene has CDR1 MDHEN and CDR2 SYDVKM. V gave up 6 bases and J gave up 2 bases, with 14 bases separating them. CDR3 DNA sequence: TGTGCCAGCAGCCTACCCGGGGTAGGCAATCAGCCCCAGCATTTT. Its translation is CASSLPGVGNQPQHF.

Ten or more counts support this clone. The chain recombines TRBV15 with TRBJ2-4; possible D gene TRBD1, 8 bases. V lost 1 base to trimming and J lost 6 bases, with 16 bases between them. This CDR3 region has 16 residues. In germline, CDR1 is LNHNV, CDR2 YYDKDF (reference sequence). CDR3 residues: CATSRATGGEVNIQYF. CDR3 in DNA: TGTGCCACCAGCAGAGCAACAGGGGGGGAGGTAAACATTCAGTACTTC.